The rows below give T cell receptor beta chains drawn from one sample of a study of cytomegalovirus exposure and HLA in healthy donors. Clones were sequenced by immunoSEQ multiplex PCR, and TCRdb holds only the in-frame ones, with some missing. The sample lists fewer than 200,000 clones, 82% occurring once. The material sequenced was PBMCs. All receptors derive from a man aged 50-60 years in good health and CMV-seropositive. Both conserved end residues are part of each CDR3.

CDR3aa: CASSQYTGAKNIQYF
v_gene: TRBV5-1
j_gene: TRBJ2-4

CDR3aa: CASSRGQYTDTQYF
v_gene: TRBV5-1
j_gene: TRBJ2-3

CDR3aa: CASSYLKGQLMNTEAFF
v_gene: TRBV19
j_gene: TRBJ1-1

CDR3aa: CASETGVSYEQYF
v_gene: TRBV6-5
j_gene: TRBJ2-7

CDR3aa: CASSGRSIRETQYF
v_gene: TRBV6-1
j_gene: TRBJ2-5

CDR3aa: CASSRTDRGNSPLHF
v_gene: TRBV5-4
j_gene: TRBJ1-6

CDR3aa: CASSPQGSTKNIQYF
v_gene: TRBV6-6
j_gene: TRBJ2-4

CDR3aa: CASSVGVNYGYTF
v_gene: TRBV4-3
j_gene: TRBJ1-2

CDR3aa: CASSSGTSALSYNEQFF
v_gene: TRBV5-1
j_gene: TRBJ2-1

CDR3aa: CASSSGIAGANVLTF
v_gene: TRBV7-2
j_gene: TRBJ2-6

CDR3aa: CASSINSDRVTNTEAFF
v_gene: TRBV27
j_gene: TRBJ1-1

CDR3aa: CASSSERGVNTGELFF
v_gene: TRBV5-4
j_gene: TRBJ2-2

CDR3aa: CASSLGRSNEKLFF
v_gene: TRBV13
j_gene: TRBJ1-4

CDR3aa: CASRPQGGNSPLHF
v_gene: TRBV6-4
j_gene: TRBJ1-6

CDR3aa: CASSTSTDSFPTNTIYF
v_gene: TRBV9
j_gene: TRBJ1-3

CDR3aa: CASSLAGGYNEQFF
v_gene: TRBV7-9
j_gene: TRBJ2-1

CDR3aa: CAWRVTGNYGYTF
v_gene: TRBV30
j_gene: TRBJ1-2

CDR3aa: CASSSNRGTYNEQFF
v_gene: TRBV7-2
j_gene: TRBJ2-1

CDR3aa: CASSNGLAGGTDTQYF
v_gene: TRBV11-2
j_gene: TRBJ2-3

CDR3aa: CASSLAQGSEKLFF
v_gene: TRBV7-6
j_gene: TRBJ1-4

CDR3aa: CASSIAGDSNEQFF
v_gene: TRBV19
j_gene: TRBJ2-1

CDR3aa: CASSVNGFSGNTIYF
v_gene: TRBV9
j_gene: TRBJ1-3

CDR3aa: CASTGQGVGEQYF
v_gene: TRBV6-5
j_gene: TRBJ2-7

CDR3aa: CASSEGLAGALGETQYF
v_gene: TRBV18
j_gene: TRBJ2-5

CDR3aa: CASSYRQESYEQYF
v_gene: TRBV28
j_gene: TRBJ2-7

CDR3aa: CASSLGGGGGYEQYF
v_gene: TRBV5-6
j_gene: TRBJ2-7

CDR3aa: CASSSSTGISYNEQFF
v_gene: TRBV28
j_gene: TRBJ2-1

CDR3aa: CASSSRTASNEKLFF
v_gene: TRBV28
j_gene: TRBJ1-4

CDR3aa: CASSSSDISGNTIYF
v_gene: TRBV28
j_gene: TRBJ1-3

CDR3aa: CSSSYKRGTVNSGANVLTF
v_gene: TRBV7-9
j_gene: TRBJ2-6

CDR3aa: CASSPGTATYEQYF
v_gene: TRBV11-1
j_gene: TRBJ2-7

CDR3aa: CASSLARGTSGTMHYEQYF
v_gene: TRBV11-2
j_gene: TRBJ2-7

CDR3aa: CASSETDIYEQYF
v_gene: TRBV2
j_gene: TRBJ2-7

CDR3aa: CASSEGGGSSYEQYF
v_gene: TRBV6-1
j_gene: TRBJ2-7

CDR3aa: CASSPDSAGPLQFF
v_gene: TRBV11-3
j_gene: TRBJ2-1

CDR3aa: CATWGGSDAKNIQYF
v_gene: TRBV5-8
j_gene: TRBJ2-4

CDR3aa: CASSQDRMSGSGTGELFF
v_gene: TRBV4-2
j_gene: TRBJ2-2

CDR3aa: CASSGHPDYGYTF
v_gene: TRBV6-1
j_gene: TRBJ1-2

CDR3aa: CASGGRHPESEAFF
v_gene: TRBV2
j_gene: TRBJ1-1

CDR3aa: CASSAFRDSGNTIYF
v_gene: TRBV9
j_gene: TRBJ1-3

CDR3aa: CASSETTVEKLFF
v_gene: TRBV6-5
j_gene: TRBJ1-4

CDR3aa: CASSLPSTDTQYF
v_gene: TRBV28
j_gene: TRBJ2-3

CDR3aa: CASSGGSYGYTF
v_gene: TRBV7-2
j_gene: TRBJ1-2

CDR3aa: CASSVDPGGETQYF
v_gene: TRBV9
j_gene: TRBJ2-5

CDR3aa: CATSRQGRGSNQPQHF
v_gene: TRBV15
j_gene: TRBJ1-5

CDR3aa: CASSLDREIDEQFF
v_gene: TRBV11-2
j_gene: TRBJ2-1